The clone carrying this TCR beta chain was recorded many times. This entry is derived from a study of T cell repertoires in cytomegalovirus infection. One entry per CDR3 protein results from TCRdb running MiXCR on the reads. This sample has 300,000 or so distinct CDR3 sequences, with around 9.6% found just once. The CDR3 is 14 amino acids. The V end lost 8 bases, the J end lost 4 bases, and 17 bases lay between the germline ends. The germline CDR1 and CDR2 sequences are WSHSY and SAAADI. The sequenced sample was PBMCs. The J gene is TRBJ1-1, the V gene TRBV10-2; TRBD1 is a possible D gene (5 bases). This clonotype was obtained from a human donor in good health (CMV status not recorded). Some clones in this sample may be carry-over from other donors' samples. CDR3 in DNA: TGCGCCAGCGGGGGGAGGGATTTATTCACTGAAGCTTTCTTT. This encodes CASGGRDLFTEAFF.